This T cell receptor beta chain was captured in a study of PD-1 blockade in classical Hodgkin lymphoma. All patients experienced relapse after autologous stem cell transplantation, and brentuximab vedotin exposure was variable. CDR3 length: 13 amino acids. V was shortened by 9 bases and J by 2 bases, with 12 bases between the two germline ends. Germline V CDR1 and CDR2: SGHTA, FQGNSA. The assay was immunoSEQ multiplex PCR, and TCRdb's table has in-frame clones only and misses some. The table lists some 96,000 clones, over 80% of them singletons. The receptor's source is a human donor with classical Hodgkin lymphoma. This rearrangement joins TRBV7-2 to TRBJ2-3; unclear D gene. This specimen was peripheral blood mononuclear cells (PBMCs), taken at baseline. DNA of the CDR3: TGTGCCAGTACCTCGTATAACACAGATACGCAGTATTTT. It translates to CASTSYNTDTQYF.